These 27 T cell receptor beta chains originate from one sample sequenced in a study of blood T cell repertoires in COVID-19. TCRdb's table, derived via immunoSEQ multiplex PCR, lists solely in-frame clones and lacks some. Of around 69,000 clones in the sample, 65% to 90% were seen once. Sequencing was carried out using peripheral blood. The receptor set was obtained from a man aged 45 to 65 with acute or convalescent COVID-19.

The chain is built from TRBV4-1 and TRBJ2-3; D may be TRBD1 (5 bases). Germline loops: CDR1 MGHRA, CDR2 YSYEKL. The length of the CDR3 is 17 residues. V was trimmed by 0 bases and J by 6 bases, leaving 19 bases between them. CDR3 sequence: CASSQEPARALWDTQYF. For the CDR3, the DNA is TGCGCCAGCAGCCAAGAGCCCGCCAGGGCGCTTTGGGATACGCAGTATTTT.

This clone has a single count. The chain uses TRBV2 and TRBJ2-1; D is uncertain. This CDR3 comprises 16 residues. Germline values: CDR1 SNHLY, CDR2 FYNNEI. Trimming left V 0 bases short and J 2 bases short, with 11 bases between. The CDR3 bases are TGTGCCAGCAGTGAAGCCGTCAGGCCAACCTACAATGAGCAGTTCTTC. This codes for CASSEAVRPTYNEQFF.

The V and J genes are TRBV15 and TRBJ1-4; 8 bases are a match to TRBD1. Germline CDR1 and CDR2: LNHNV and YYDKDF (reference sequence). V lost 0 bases and J lost 5; bases outside the gene matches: 5. The CDR3 spans 16 residues. This chain's CDR3 is CATSRDYQGANEKLFF. CDR3 nucleotide sequence: TGTGCCACCAGCAGAGATTATCAGGGGGCGAATGAAAAACTGTTTTTT.

The gene calls are TRBV30 and TRBJ1-5, with D hard to call. V was trimmed by 4 bases and J by 2 bases, leaving 9 bases between them. CDR3 length: 13 amino acids. Germline V gene data show CDR1 as GTSNPN and CDR2 as SVGIG (reference sequence). CDR3 DNA sequence: TGTGCCTGGACTGTGCGGGGCAATCAGCCCCAGCATTTT. Translation gives CAWTVRGNQPQHF.

The chain joins TRBV15 to TRBJ2-3, with D tentatively TRBD1 (5 bases). Germline assignment: CDR1 LNHNV and CDR2 YYDKDF (reference sequence). Trimming stripped 1 base from V and 3 bases from J, with 8 bases between. The CDR3 contains 14 residues. CDR3 bases: TGTGCCACCAGCAGAGGGGGCGATACAGATACGCAGTATTTT. Protein product: CATSRGGDTDTQYF.

In its sample, this clone was seen a few times. CDR3 bases: TGTGCCAGCAGTGAGTTCCTCTACGAGCAGTACGTC. It is translated as CASSEFLYEQYV. The chain carries TRBV2 and TRBJ2-7; the D is unclear. This CDR3 contains 12 residues. V was trimmed by 3 bases and J by 3 bases, leaving 6 bases between them. Per the germline V gene, CDR1 is SNHLY and CDR2 is FYNNEI.

This chain links TRBV6-5 with TRBJ1-1; 8 bases map to TRBD1. The CDR3 runs 15 residues. J gave up 1 base and V 6 bases, and 7 bases lay outside the gene matches. Germline loops: CDR1 MNHEY, CDR2 SVGAGI. The CDR3 nucleotides read TGTGCCAGCAGAGGAAACAGGGGGAGGAACACTGAAGCTTTCTTT. This codes for CASRGNRGRNTEAFF.

The chain couples TRBV27 to TRBJ2-1, with 7 bases aligning to TRBD2. This CDR3 comprises 14 residues. Germline lookup yields CDR1 MNHEY and CDR2 SMNVEV (reference sequence). V shed 5 bases, J shed 7 bases, and the junction held 8 bases outside the gene matches. The CDR3 region has the DNA TGTGCCAGCAGTCTCTGGTCCGGGGGGAATGAGCAGTTCTTC. As protein: CASSLWSGGNEQFF.

This clone was seen a single time. V usage is TRBV6-5 and J usage is TRBJ2-3; D is ambiguous. Germline V gene lookup returns CDR1 MNHEY and CDR2 SVGAGI. Trimming removed 7 bases at V and 0 bases at J, with 5 bases between. This CDR3 has 12 residues. DNA for the CDR3: TGTGCCAGCACAGGTAGCACAGATACGCAGTATTTT. Its translation is CASTGSTDTQYF.

This clone appeared once. The chain combines TRBV21-1 with TRBJ2-7; the table assigns TRBD2, which was not confirmed against the DNA. TRBV21-1 is labeled a pseudogene. This CDR3 has 17 residues. CDR3 sequence reads: CASSKEGGLAGAYEQYV. DNA of the CDR3: TGTGCCAGCAGCAAAGAGGGGGGACTAGCGGGAGCCTACGAGCAGTACGTC.

This clone was seen more than once but under ten times. This chain links TRBV11-2 with TRBJ2-7, with D possibly matching TRBD2 (6 bases). Trimming left V 6 bases short and J 4 bases short, with 16 bases between. Looked up from germline, CDR1 is SGHAT and CDR2 is FQNNGV. The CDR3 totals 14 residues. The CDR3 here is CASRRPGLQYEQYF. CDR3 sequence (DNA): TGTGCCAGCAGACGTCCGGGACTCCAATACGAGCAGTACTTC. The whole variable domain, remainder taken from reference TRBV11-2 and TRBJ2-7, is EAGVAQSPRYKIIEKRQSVAFWCNPISGHATLYWYQQILGQGPKLLIQFQNNGVVDDSQLPKDRFSAERLKGVDSTLKIQPAKLEDSAVYLCASRRPGLQYEQYFGPGTRLTVT.

This chain joins TRBV5-1 and TRBJ1-4; possible D gene TRBD1, 6 bases. Germline lookup yields CDR1 SGHRS and CDR2 YFSETQ. The CDR3 is 15 residues long. Trimming took off 0 bases at V and 3 bases at J, with 9 bases between the two ends. The CDR3 nucleotides read TGCGCCAGCAGCTTGGAGGGGGTGGCTAATGAAAAACTGTTTTTT. This translates into CASSLEGVANEKLFF.

V gene TRBV6-5 combines with J gene TRBJ1-5, with a weak D call TRBD1 (5 bases). V lost 6 bases to trimming and J lost 7 bases, with 19 bases between them. This CDR3 has 15 amino acids. Germline V CDR1 and CDR2: MNHEY, SVGAGI. The chain's CDR3 is CASRRGTIPGQPQHF. DNA of the CDR3: TGTGCCAGCAGAAGGGGCACTATCCCAGGGCAGCCCCAGCATTTT.

The J gene is TRBJ2-2, the V gene TRBV11-2; 7 bases map to TRBD1. Germline lookup yields CDR1 SGHAT and CDR2 FQNNGV. This CDR3 is built from 17 residues. Trimming removed 5 bases from V and 2 bases from J; junction bases left unmatched: 11. CDR3 DNA sequence: TGTGCCAGCAGCCCGTGGCGAGGGGGCGCAAACACCGGGGAGCTGTTTTTT. This codes for CASSPWRGGANTGELFF.

The V and J genes are TRBV5-1 and TRBJ2-3; 11 bases agree with TRBD2. This CDR3 is 15 amino acids long. Germline CDR1 and CDR2: SGHRS and YFSETQ. V lost 4 bases and J lost 5; bases outside the gene matches: 6. CDR3 in DNA: TGCGCCAGCAGCCCGGGACTAGCGGTGAAAGATACGCAGTATTTT. Amino acid sequence: CASSPGLAVKDTQYF. The full variable domain, in which reference TRBV5-1 and TRBJ2-3 provide the parts outside the CDR3, is KAGVTQTPRYLIKTRGQQVTLSCSPISGHRSVSWYQQTPGQGLQFLFEYFSETQRNKGNFPGRFSGRQFSNSRSEMNVSTLELGDSALYLCASSPGLAVKDTQYFGPGTRLTVL.

This clone has just one count. The chain has TRBV5-1 and TRBJ2-3, with TRBD2 matching 10 bases. Germline trimming cut 3 bases from V and 3 bases from J; bases unmatched to any gene: 7. Looked up from germline, CDR1 is SGHRS and CDR2 is YFSETQ. The CDR3 consists of 16 residues. CDR3 sequence reads: CASSWLAGVETDTQYF. As DNA, the CDR3 is TGCGCCAGCAGCTGGCTAGCGGGGGTCGAGACAGATACGCAGTATTTT.

The chain couples TRBV18 to TRBJ1-1, with a tentative D call TRBD1 (5 bases). Between the trimmed V and J ends, which lost 8 bases and 0 bases, there was a span of 16 bases. Germline V gene lookup returns CDR1 KGHSH and CDR2 LQKENI. The CDR3 contains 15 residues. CDR3 nucleotide sequence: TGTGCCAGCACACGCCAGACAGCGATGAACACTGAAGCTTTCTTT. Translating gives CASTRQTAMNTEAFF.

CDR3 protein: CASSSSVGGGANTQYF. In DNA form, the CDR3 reads TGTGCCAGCAGCTCCAGTGTGGGCGGGGGGGCAAATACGCAGTATTTT. The V call is TRBV7-8, the J call TRBJ2-3; 9 nucleotides align to TRBD2. CDR1 is SGHVS and CDR2 is FQNEAQ in the germline V gene. CDR3 length: 16 amino acids. The junction had 12 bases not matched to a gene; V was cut back by 4 bases and J by 7 bases. Full variable domain (rest looked up from reference TRBV7-8 and TRBJ2-3): GAGVSQSPRYKVAKRGQDVALRCDPISGHVSLFWYQQALGQGPEFLTYFQNEAQLDKSGLPSDRFFAERPEGSVSTLKIQRTQQEDSAVYLCASSSSVGGGANTQYFGPGTRLTVL.

The rearrangement joins TRBV7-2 to TRBJ1-2, with 8 bases matching TRBD1. V gave up 5 bases and J gave up 2 bases; unmatched junction bases: 7. The CDR3 length is 15 residues. Germline CDR1 reads SGHTA; CDR2 reads FQGNSA. As DNA, the CDR3 is TGTGCCAGCAGCGACAACCCAGGGGGCAACTATGGCTACACCTTC. Its translation is CASSDNPGGNYGYTF.

The gene calls are TRBV9 and TRBJ2-2, with D possibly being TRBD2 (6 bases). CDR3 length equals 15 residues. V gave up 0 bases and J gave up 7 bases, with 13 bases separating them. Per germline, CDR1 SGDLS and CDR2 YYNGEE. CDR3 region: CASSVGRGSGGELFF. DNA of the CDR3: TGTGCCAGCAGCGTAGGACGGGGGTCTGGCGGGGAGCTGTTTTTT.

This rearrangement joins TRBV4-1 to TRBJ2-3; TRBD1 aligns across 8 bases. Germline lookup yields CDR1 MGHRA and CDR2 YSYEKL. After removal of 1 base from V and 6 bases from J, the junction contained 0 bases not matched to a gene. The CDR3 totals 13 residues. Here the CDR3 reads CASSQGQGDTQYF. The CDR3 bases are TGCGCCAGCAGCCAAGGACAGGGGGATACGCAGTATTTT.

The chain carries TRBV10-1 and TRBJ2-3, with a possible D match to TRBD2 (5 bases). CDR1 WNHNN and CDR2 SYGVQD come from the germline V gene (reference sequence). CDR3 length equals 17 residues. The V gene lost 2 bases and the J gene lost 2 bases, with 17 bases spanning the gap. The CDR3 is CASSESLGAAYTDTQYF. The CDR3 coding sequence is TGCGCCAGCAGTGAGAGCTTGGGAGCTGCTTACACAGATACGCAGTATTTT.

This clone showed up just once. The rearrangement links TRBV30 to TRBJ1-1; weak D call: TRBD1 (6 bases). The germline V gene has CDR1 GTSNPN and CDR2 SVGIG (reference sequence). Trimming took off 2 bases at V and 0 bases at J, with 16 bases between the two ends. The CDR3 is 16 residues long. The CDR3 is CAWSPPSGHLNTEAFF. The CDR3 DNA sequence: TGTGCCTGGAGTCCGCCCTCGGGACACCTGAACACTGAAGCTTTCTTT.

This clone appeared many times. J is TRBJ1-2 and V is TRBV7-8, with 9 bases fitting TRBD1. Germline V gene lookup returns CDR1 SGHVS and CDR2 FQNEAQ. Trimming took 2 bases from V and 1 from J; bases not matched to a gene: 2. The CDR3 length is 15 residues. The CDR3 loop is CASSLTGQGNYGYTF. The CDR3 DNA is TGTGCCAGCAGCTTAACGGGACAGGGTAACTATGGCTACACCTTC.

J is TRBJ2-5 and V is TRBV5-6; D call uncertain. The CDR3 covers 13 residues. Trimming cost V 4 bases and J 1 base, with 8 bases left between them. Germline V gene data show CDR1 as SGHDT and CDR2 as YYEEEE. The CDR3 region has the DNA TGTGCCAGCAGCCCTGAGAGCCAAGAGACCCAGTACTTC. Encoded protein: CASSPESQETQYF.

The gene calls are TRBV5-1 and TRBJ1-3, with 7 bases identical to TRBD1. The CDR3 has 15 amino acids. The V segment lost 0 bases and the J segment 3 bases; nucleotides outside the gene matches: 3. The germline gives CDR1 SGHRS, CDR2 YFSETQ. The CDR3 loop reads CASSLGAGGGNTIYF. In nucleotides, the CDR3 is TGCGCCAGCAGCTTGGGAGCAGGGGGTGGAAACACCATATATTTT. The complete variable domain, with remaining parts taken from reference TRBV5-1 and TRBJ1-3, reads KAGVTQTPRYLIKTRGQQVTLSCSPISGHRSVSWYQQTPGQGLQFLFEYFSETQRNKGNFPGRFSGRQFSNSRSEMNVSTLELGDSALYLCASSLGAGGGNTIYFGEGSWLTVV.

This clone was detected once. The CDR3 region has the DNA TGTGCCTGGAGTGTAAGCGGGGGGGCCGGGGAGCTGTTTTTT. Its protein product is CAWSVSGGAGELFF. The gene calls are TRBV30 and TRBJ2-2; 10 positions agree with TRBD2. The CDR3 consists of 14 residues. The germline V gene encodes CDR1 GTSNPN and CDR2 SVGIG (reference sequence). V shed 0 bases, J shed 6 bases, and the junction held 1 base outside the gene matches.